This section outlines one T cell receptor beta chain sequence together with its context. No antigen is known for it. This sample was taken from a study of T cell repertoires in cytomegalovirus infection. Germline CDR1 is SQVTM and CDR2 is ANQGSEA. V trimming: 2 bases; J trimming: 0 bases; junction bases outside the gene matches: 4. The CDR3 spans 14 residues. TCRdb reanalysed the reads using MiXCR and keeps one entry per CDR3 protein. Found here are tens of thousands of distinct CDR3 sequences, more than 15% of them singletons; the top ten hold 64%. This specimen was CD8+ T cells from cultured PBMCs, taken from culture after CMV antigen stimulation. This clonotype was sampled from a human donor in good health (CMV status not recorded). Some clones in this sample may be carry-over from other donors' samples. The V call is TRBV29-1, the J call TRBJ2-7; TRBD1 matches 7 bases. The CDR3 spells CSVETGQSSYEQYF. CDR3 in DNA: TGCAGCGTTGAAACGGGACAGAGCTCCTACGAGCAGTACTTC.